Following are 17 T cell receptor beta chains from one sample sequenced in a study of T cells in Graves' hyperthyroidism and ophthalmopathy (dated by TCRdb to between 2018 and 2020). The protocol used for the library was multiplex PCR. Instrument on record: Illumina HiSeq 2000. Amplification of TCR beta CDR3 regions was carried out from RNA transcripts. For the first round of RT-PCR on the TCR CDR3, the HTBI primer set was used together with the Qiagen OneStep RT-PCR kit. The raw public reads went through TCRdb reprocessing: fastp at Q25, MiXCR clone calling, in-frame beta chains kept. Each entry is one CDR3 protein sequence, shown with its most common DNA and genes. The sample data list about 420,000 distinct CDR3 sequences, and approximately 15% of these were observed just once. The top ten clones comprise 5.3% of the sample. Input material: blood. The receptor set was obtained from a woman under 30 with Graves' hyperthyroidism.

The V gene is TRBV19, the J gene TRBJ2-1; tentative D call: TRBD1 (5 bases). V lost 4 bases and J lost 6, with 13 bases in between. Per germline, CDR1 LNHDA and CDR2 SQIVND (reference sequence). This CDR3 is 14 amino acids long. The CDR3 is CASSRLGVANEQFF. CDR3 DNA sequence: TGTGCCAGTAGTAGGCTAGGGGTGGCCAATGAGCAGTTCTTC.

Many counts were recorded for this clonotype. The chain couples TRBV20-1 to TRBJ2-1; tentative D call: TRBD2 (8 bases). Trimming pared 6 bases from V and 2 bases from J, leaving 14 bases between. Germline CDR1 reads DFQATT; CDR2 reads SNEGSKA (reference sequence). This CDR3 is 14 amino acids long. In DNA form, the CDR3 reads TGCAGTGCCACGGGGGGGACAGCCTACAATGAGCAGTTCTTC. Translated: CSATGGTAYNEQFF.

To note about this clonotype: A read error may be the cause here, since a much bigger clone is one base away. The chain is built from TRBV11-2 and TRBJ2-7; unclear D gene. V lost 5 bases, J lost 7 bases, and 15 bases lay in between. Per germline, CDR1 SGHAT and CDR2 FQNNGV. The CDR3 is 13 residues long. Written as DNA, the CDR3 is TGTGCCAGCAGCCCCCCAAAGCGTGCTGAGCAGTACTTC. As protein: CASSPPKRAEQYF.

In its sample, this clonotype was seen many times. The rearrangement links TRBV10-3 to TRBJ1-2; D possibly corresponds to TRBD1 (5 bases). Per the germline V gene, CDR1 is ENHRY and CDR2 is SYGVKD. The CDR3 is made up of 14 amino acids. V was clipped by 2 bases and J by 8 bases, with 15 bases between them. Written as DNA, the CDR3 is TGTGCCATCAGTGAGACCCAGGGAACGGGAGGCTACACCTTC. Translated: CAISETQGTGGYTF.

Ten or more counts support this clonotype. The chain combines TRBV11-2 with TRBJ1-5; no clear D gene. The CDR3 loop spans 16 amino acids. Deletions cut 3 bases from V and 0 bases from J, with 12 bases between. Germline CDR1 SGHAT, CDR2 FQNNGV. The DNA of the CDR3 is TGTGCCAGCAGCTTGAGGCCTGGGGATAGCAATCAGCCCCAGCATTTT. Protein: CASSLRPGDSNQPQHF. The entire variable domain, with the rest obtained from reference TRBV11-2 and TRBJ1-5, is as follows: EAGVAQSPRYKIIEKRQSVAFWCNPISGHATLYWYQQILGQGPKLLIQFQNNGVVDDSQLPKDRFSAERLKGVDSTLKIQPAKLEDSAVYLCASSLRPGDSNQPQHFGDGTRLSIL.

The chain has TRBV12-3 or TRBV12-4 and TRBJ1-2; D uncertain. Trimming stripped 8 bases from V and 7 bases from J, with 20 bases between. The CDR3 is 14 amino acids. The CDR3 nucleotides are TGTGCCAGCGGACTCCGAAGCGGCGGGAGTGGCTACACCTTC. This encodes CASGLRSGGSGYTF.

The table lists this clonotype with many counts. This chain uses TRBV3-1 with TRBJ2-3; TRBD2 agrees at 12 bases. The trim removed 1 base at V and 6 bases at J, leaving 2 bases unmatched. The CDR3 has 15 residues. Germline CDR1 and CDR2: LGHDT and YNNKEL (reference sequence). The CDR3 reads CASSQGLAGVDTQYF. The CDR3 bases are TGTGCCAGCAGCCAAGGACTAGCGGGAGTGGATACGCAGTATTTT.

This clonotype was seen repeatedly, ten times or more. The chain links TRBV9 to TRBJ1-6, with a tentative D call TRBD1 (6 bases). The V and J ends lost 1 base and 7 bases respectively, with 9 bases between them. CDR1 and CDR2 (germline): SGDLS, YYNGEE. CDR3 length: 14 amino acids. The CDR3 bases are TGTGCCAGCAGCGTAAAGACAGGAAATTCACCCCTCCACTTT. As protein: CASSVKTGNSPLHF.

The chain couples TRBV6-1 to TRBJ2-7; D may be TRBD2 (6 bases). CDR1 is MNHNS and CDR2 is SASEGT in the germline V gene. Between the trimmed V and J ends, which lost 5 bases and 5 bases, there was a span of 19 bases. This CDR3 region has 15 residues. As DNA, the CDR3 is TGTGCCAGCAGTCCCCCCGGCGGGACCAGGGACGAGCAGTACTTC. Residues: CASSPPGGTRDEQYF.

The chain recombines TRBV19 with TRBJ1-5; D unclear. V was shortened by 7 bases and J by 6 bases, with 10 bases between the two germline ends. CDR1 and CDR2 from the germline V gene are LNHDA and SQIVND (reference sequence). The CDR3 extends over 12 amino acids. CDR3 residues: CASITFGQPQHF. The CDR3 DNA follows: TGTGCCAGTATAACGTTTGGTCAGCCCCAGCATTTT.

A remark on this clonotype: This may stem from a read error, because a much larger clone lies one nucleotide away. This chain uses TRBV7-2 with TRBJ2-1, with 7 bases lining up with TRBD2. Germline V gene data show CDR1 as SGHTA and CDR2 as FQGNSA. Trimming removed 5 bases from V and 8 bases from J; junction bases left unmatched: 12. The CDR3 is made up of 15 amino acids. Written as DNA, the CDR3 is TGTGCCAGCAGCACGACTAGCAGTCCTTCCGATGAGCAGTTCTTC. Translation: CASSTTSSPSDEQFF.

In its sample, this clonotype was seen many times. The chain combines TRBV6-1 with TRBJ1-1; D unclear. The V end lost 2 bases, the J end lost 0 bases, and 10 bases lay between the germline ends. Germline CDR1 MNHNS, CDR2 SASEGT. The CDR3 is 15 residues long. Here the CDR3 reads CASSERRRMNTEAFF. The CDR3 DNA sequence: TGTGCCAGCAGTGAACGGCGGAGAATGAACACTGAAGCTTTCTTT.

This clonotype was counted at least ten times. This sequence joins TRBV6-4 and TRBJ2-5; 14 nucleotides agree with TRBD2. Trimming cost V 4 bases and J 4 bases; bases outside gene matches: 5. CDR1 and CDR2 (germline): MRHNA, SNTAGT. The length of the CDR3 is 16 residues. CDR3: CASSGLAGGPRETQYF. The DNA of the CDR3 is TGTGCCAGCAGTGGACTAGCGGGAGGGCCACGAGAGACCCAGTACTTC.

This clonotype was detected many times. This chain uses TRBV28 with TRBJ1-6; the D is unclear. CDR1 and CDR2 from the germline V gene are MDHEN and SYDVKM. V dropped 3 bases and J dropped 7 bases, with 16 bases sitting between them. The CDR3 spans 16 residues. The CDR3 loop reads CASSLTRLPGNSPLHF. For the CDR3, the DNA is TGTGCCAGCAGTTTGACCAGACTCCCTGGGAATTCACCCCTCCACTTT.

This clonotype was seen at least ten times. The chain uses TRBV28 and TRBJ2-2, with 11 bases identical to TRBD2. The germline CDR1 and CDR2 sequences are MDHEN and SYDVKM. This CDR3 has 15 amino acids. Unmatched junction bases numbered 4, after V lost 5 bases and J lost 5 bases. The CDR3 protein is CASSKLAGVTGELFF. CDR3 DNA: TGTGCCAGCAGTAAACTAGCGGGAGTTACCGGGGAGCTGTTTTTT.

The chain has TRBV29-1 and TRBJ2-1, with D perhaps TRBD1 or TRBD2 (5 bases each). Germline CDR1 SQVTM, CDR2 ANQGSEA. Deletions cut 1 base from V and 5 bases from J, with 9 bases between. CDR3 length: 13 residues. CDR3 sequence: CSVEAGTNNEQFF. CDR3 DNA: TGCAGCGTTGAAGCGGGGACCAACAATGAGCAGTTCTTC.

This clonotype has ten or more counts. The chain is built from TRBV27 and TRBJ2-6; possible D gene TRBD1, 6 bases. In germline, CDR1 is MNHEY, CDR2 SMNVEV (reference sequence). The CDR3 is 22 amino acids. Trimming removed 6 bases from V and 3 bases from J, with 33 bases in between. As DNA, the CDR3 is TGTGCCAGCAGCAAAAAGGGAACCCTAACTGGGGGCAAGCTGGGTGGGGCCAACGTCCTGACTTTC. Its translation is CASSKKGTLTGGKLGGANVLTF. The full variable domain, rest sourced from reference TRBV27 and TRBJ2-6, is EAQVTQNPRYLITVTGKKLTVTCSQNMNHEYMSWYRQDPGLGLRQIYYSMNVEVTDKGDVPEGYKVSRKEKRNFPLILESPSPNQTSLYFCASSKKGTLTGGKLGGANVLTFGAGSRLTVL.